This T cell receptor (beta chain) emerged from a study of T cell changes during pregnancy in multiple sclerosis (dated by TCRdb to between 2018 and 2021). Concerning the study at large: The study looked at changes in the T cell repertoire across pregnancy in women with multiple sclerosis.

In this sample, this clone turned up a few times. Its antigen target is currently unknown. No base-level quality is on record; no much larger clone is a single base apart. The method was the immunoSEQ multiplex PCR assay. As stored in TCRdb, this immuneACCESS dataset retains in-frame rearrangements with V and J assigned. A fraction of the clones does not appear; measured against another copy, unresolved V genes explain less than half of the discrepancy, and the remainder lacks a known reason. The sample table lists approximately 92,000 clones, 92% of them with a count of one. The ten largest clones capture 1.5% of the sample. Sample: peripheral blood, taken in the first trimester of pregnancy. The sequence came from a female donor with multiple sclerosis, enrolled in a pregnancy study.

The CDR3 protein sequence reads: CASSSRLAYDNEQFF. The nucleotide sequence is TGTGCCAGCAGTTCCCGACTAGCGTACGACAATGAGCAGTTCTTC. The rearranged segments are TRBV6-5 and TRBJ2-1; 8 of the junction bases match TRBD2. From V the trimming removes 4 bases and from J it removes 5 bases, while the gene matches leave 7 bases of the junction unaccounted for. The germline V gene provides CDR1 MNHEY and CDR2 SVGAGI. CDR3 length: 15 amino acids, cysteine to phenylalanine. Just CDR3 DNA is preserved here, 45 bases in frame from base 1.